This T cell receptor beta chain was documented in a study of CD8+ T cells in alopecia areata. Study-level points and caveats: Greater clonality was observed in lesional scalp samples, especially alopecia totalis/universalis, versus normal scalp. Besides other cells, scalp samples also yield sequences of resident alphabeta T cells from normal skin.

Extracted RNA was reverse transcribed into cDNA, the sequencing template. Clones were read by immunoSEQ multiplex PCR, and TCRdb kept only the in-frame ones, dropping some. This sample yields about 140,000 clones, of which around 62% are seen a single time; 36% belongs to the top ten. The trim removed 7 bases at V and 7 bases at J, leaving 5 bases unmatched. CDR1 and CDR2 (germline): PRHDT, FYEKMQ (reference sequence). The CDR3 totals 14 residues. It was from PBMCs that CD4+ and CD8+ T cells were sorted. On this clone: Antigen: not known.

The receptor's source is a human donor in good health. Material: CD8+ T cells sorted from blood. V usage is TRBV13 and J usage is TRBJ2-2, with 11 positions matching TRBD1. CDR3: CASTRDRGVGELFF. The CDR3 DNA is TGTGCCAGCACCCGGGACAGGGGGGTCGGGGAGCTGTTTTTT.